Below are 4 T cell receptor beta chains sequenced from a single sample in a study of cytomegalovirus exposure and HLA in healthy donors. The table came from immunoSEQ multiplex PCR; TCRdb's copy has only in-frame clones and leaves some out. The sample consists of roughly 100,000 clones, just under 95% of them appearing once. Material: PBMCs. These receptors were obtained from a woman under 30 in good health and CMV-seronegative.

The CDR3 DNA reads as TGCGCCAGCAGCTCCTCTGGAGGAGGGGTTTACGAGCAGTACTTC. Its protein product is CASSSSGGGVYEQYF. The chain joins TRBV5-1 to TRBJ2-7; D might be TRBD2 (6 bases). The CDR3 contains 15 residues. Germline values: CDR1 SGHRS, CDR2 YFSETQ. Trimming removed 3 bases at V and 4 bases at J, with 17 bases between.

The chain has TRBV7-9 and TRBJ1-2; D might be TRBD1 (5 bases). CDR1 and CDR2 from the germline V gene are SEHNR and FQNEAQ (reference sequence). This CDR3 comprises 14 residues. Trimming pared 3 bases from V and 7 bases from J, leaving 15 bases between. The CDR3 loop is CASSLVTVLSGYTF. The CDR3 region has the DNA TGTGCCAGCAGCTTGGTGACAGTCCTCTCTGGCTACACCTTC.

The chain couples TRBV21-1 to TRBJ2-7; TRBD1, the table's D call, lacks a check against the DNA. TRBV21-1 is a pseudogene locus. CDR3 length: 15 amino acids. CDR3 bases: TGTGCCAGCAGCAAATTTGGGGCCATACCCTACGAGCAGTACTTC. It yields the protein CASSKFGAIPYEQYF.

The V call is TRBV5-5, the J call TRBJ2-5; 7 bases align to TRBD2. Germline lookup yields CDR1 SGHKS and CDR2 YYEKEE (reference sequence). The junction had 7 bases not matched to a gene; V was cut back by 1 base and J by 1 base. This CDR3 spans 16 amino acids. CDR3 residues: CASSLTRASGQETQYF. The CDR3 DNA reads TGTGCCAGCAGCTTGACGCGGGCTAGCGGCCAAGAGACCCAGTACTTC. The complete variable domain, with remaining parts taken from reference TRBV5-5 and TRBJ2-5, reads DAGVTQSPTHLIKTRGQQVTLRCSPISGHKSVSWYQQVLGQGPQFIFQYYEKEERGRGNFPDRFSARQFPNYSSELNVNALLLGDSALYLCASSLTRASGQETQYFGPGTRLLVL.